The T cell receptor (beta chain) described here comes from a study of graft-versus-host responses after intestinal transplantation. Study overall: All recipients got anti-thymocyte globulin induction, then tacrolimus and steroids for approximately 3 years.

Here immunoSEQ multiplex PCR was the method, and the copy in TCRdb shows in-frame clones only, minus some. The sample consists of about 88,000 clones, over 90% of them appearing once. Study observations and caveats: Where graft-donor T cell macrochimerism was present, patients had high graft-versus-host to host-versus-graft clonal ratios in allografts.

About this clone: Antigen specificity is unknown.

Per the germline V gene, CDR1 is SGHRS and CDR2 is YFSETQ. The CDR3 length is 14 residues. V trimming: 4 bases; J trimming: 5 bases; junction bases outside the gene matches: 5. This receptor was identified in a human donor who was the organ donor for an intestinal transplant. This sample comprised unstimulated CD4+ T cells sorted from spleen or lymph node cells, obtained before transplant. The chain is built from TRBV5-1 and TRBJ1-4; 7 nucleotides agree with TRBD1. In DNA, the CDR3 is TGCGCCAGCAGCCCGGGACAGATAAATGAAAAACTGTTTTTT. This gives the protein CASSPGQINEKLFF.